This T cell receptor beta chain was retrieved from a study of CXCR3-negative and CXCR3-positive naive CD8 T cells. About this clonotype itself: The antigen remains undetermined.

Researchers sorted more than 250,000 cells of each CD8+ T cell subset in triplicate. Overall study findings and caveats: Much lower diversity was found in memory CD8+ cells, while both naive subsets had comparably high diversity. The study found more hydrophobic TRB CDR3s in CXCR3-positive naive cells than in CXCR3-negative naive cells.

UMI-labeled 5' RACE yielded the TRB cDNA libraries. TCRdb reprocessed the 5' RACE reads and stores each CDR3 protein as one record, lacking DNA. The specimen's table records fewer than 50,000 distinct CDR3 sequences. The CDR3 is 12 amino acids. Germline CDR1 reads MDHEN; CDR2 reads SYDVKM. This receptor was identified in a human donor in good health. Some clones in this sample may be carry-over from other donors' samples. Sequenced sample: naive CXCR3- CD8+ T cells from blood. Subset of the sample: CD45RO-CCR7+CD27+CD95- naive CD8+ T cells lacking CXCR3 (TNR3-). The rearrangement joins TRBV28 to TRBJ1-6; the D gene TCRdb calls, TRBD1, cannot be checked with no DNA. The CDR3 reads CASSPGGSPLHF.